This T cell receptor (beta chain) came from a study of blood T cells in healthy people across ages. Germline CDR1 is SGHTA and CDR2 is FQGNSA. The CDR3 is 15 amino acids. V was pared by 5 bases and J by 5 bases, with 11 bases of the junction left unmatched. Each sample gave at least 6 million isolated PBMCs. Primers used in a second PCR of roughly 6 to 12 cycles were a sample-barcoded 5' primer and a J-beta primer mix. Unique molecular identifiers of 12 random nucleotides labeled each cDNA. TCRdb processed the 5' RACE reads anew with MiXCR; each CDR3 protein has one entry. The sample shows 800,000 or so distinct CDR3 sequences, 55% to 65% of them seen only once.

Sequencing was performed on blood. The TCR comes from a young man in good health. The chain combines TRBV7-2 with TRBJ2-7, with TRBD2 matching 8 bases. CDR3 nucleotide sequence: TGTGCCAGCAGCCCAAGCCGGGGGGGCCGCGACGAGCAGTACTTC. As protein: CASSPSRGGRDEQYF.